These T cell receptor beta chains were read from a single sample in a study of cytomegalovirus exposure and HLA in healthy donors. Produced via immunoSEQ multiplex PCR; TCRdb's table is partial and in-frame only. The sample lists 150,000 to 200,000 clones, 86% seen once, with 4.5% to 7% in the top ten. The material sequenced was PBMCs. Receptors were obtained from a woman in her 30s in good health and CMV-seronegative. Each CDR3 is given with its conserved first and last residue. Fields, in order: D gene, clone size, J gene, V gene, CDR3 protein, CDR3 DNA. A D gene is named only where the DNA matches it firmly. Part of the rows lack a size; the others show once, few, many or a class for expanded clones.

TRBD1,-,TRBJ2-2,TRBV6-5,CASTAAQGVGGELFF,TGTGCCAGCACTGCCGCACAGGGGGTTGGCGGGGAGCTGTTTTTT
-,-,TRBJ1-1,TRBV12-2,CASRLAGRGQENTEAFF,TGTGCAAGTCGCTTAGCCGGGAGGGGACAAGAGAACACTGAAGCTTTCTTT
TRBD1,-,TRBJ1-5,TRBV4-3,CASSQDQGAQPQHF,TGCGCCAGCAGCCAAGACCAGGGGGCGCAGCCCCAGCATTTT
TRBD2,-,TRBJ2-5,TRBV10-3,CAIIQGGLAGSRETQYF,TGTGCCATCATTCAGGGCGGGTTAGCGGGGTCGCGAGAGACCCAGTACTTC
-,-,TRBJ2-3,TRBV27,CASSFRDRTDTQYF,TGTGCCAGCAGCTTCAGGGACCGCACAGATACGCAGTATTTT
TRBD1,-,TRBJ2-7,TRBV6-5,CASSSSGQGRNEQYF,TGTGCCAGCAGTTCGTCGGGACAGGGAAGGAACGAGCAGTACTTC
-,-,TRBJ2-5,TRBV27,CASRGLKVGQHETQYF,TGTGCCAGCAGGGGCCTTAAGGTTGGGCAGCACGAGACCCAGTACTTC
TRBD2,once,TRBJ2-7,TRBV9,CASSVGGVDEQYF,TGTGCCAGCAGCGTTGGGGGGGTAGACGAGCAGTACTTC
-,once,TRBJ2-7,TRBV5-4,CASSTNKFEQYF,TGTGCCAGCAGCACTAACAAATTCGAGCAGTACTTC
-,once,TRBJ2-7,TRBV2,CASTEGGSYEQYF,TGTGCCAGCACCGAGGGGGGCTCCTACGAGCAGTACTTC
TRBD1,-,TRBJ2-5,TRBV5-1,CASSLGTGLLETQYF,TGCGCCAGCAGCTTGGGGACAGGGCTATTGGAGACCCAGTACTTC
TRBD2,-,TRBJ2-2,TRBV9,CASSVAAGGNGELFF,TGTGCCAGCAGCGTAGCTGCGGGGGGCAACGGGGAGCTGTTTTTT
-,many,TRBJ1-1,TRBV19,CASSIVDTGTEAFF,TGTGCCAGTAGTATAGTTGATACGGGAACTGAAGCTTTCTTT
-,-,TRBJ2-7,TRBV7-9,CASSLAGTYEQYF,TGTGCCAGCAGCTTAGCCGGAACCTACGAGCAGTACTTC
-,-,TRBJ2-7,TRBV14,CASSRDGYEQYF,TGTGCCAGCAGCCGCGACGGCTACGAGCAGTACTTC
TRBD1,-,TRBJ1-1,TRBV4-2,CASSQLKDRSNTEAFF,TGTGCCAGCAGCCAACTAAAGGACAGGTCGAACACTGAAGCTTTCTTT
-,-,TRBJ1-5,TRBV20-1,CSADQPQHF,TGCAGTGCCGATCAGCCCCAGCATTTT
-,-,TRBJ1-2,TRBV7-2,CASSSGRSNYGYTF,TGTGCCAGCAGCTCGGGACGGTCTAACTATGGCTACACCTTC
-,few,TRBJ1-6,TRBV13,CASSLGSRVVSPLHF,TGTGCCAGCAGCTTAGGCTCCAGGGTAGTTTCACCCCTCCACTTT
-,-,TRBJ2-3,TRBV6-5,CASSQRRGGTDTQYF,TGTGCCAGCAGTCAACGCAGGGGGGGGACAGATACGCAGTATTTT
TRBD2,-,TRBJ2-5,TRBV11-2,CASSLVASGRQTQYF,TGTGCCAGCAGCTTAGTAGCTAGCGGGAGGCAGACCCAGTACTTC
-,once,TRBJ2-3,TRBV27,CASCIRPGLSGTDTQYF,TGTGCCAGCTGTATAAGACCCGGACTATCCGGCACAGATACGCAGTATTTT
TRBD2,-,TRBJ2-7,TRBV28,CASRPGLADYEQYF,TGTGCCAGCAGACCGGGACTAGCGGACTACGAGCAGTACTTC
TRBD2,-,TRBJ2-5,TRBV4-2,CASSQERGGGETQYF,TGTGCCAGCAGCCAAGAGCGGGGGGGCGGAGAGACCCAGTACTTC
-,-,TRBJ2-7,TRBV4-1,CASSQVSMTEQYF,TGCGCCAGCAGCCAAGTCTCCATGACCGAGCAGTACTTC
-,-,TRBJ2-5,TRBV25-1,CASSEYAGAGVGETQYF,TGTGCCAGCAGTGAATACGCCGGTGCAGGGGTAGGAGAGACCCAGTACTTC
TRBD2,-,TRBJ2-3,TRBV30,CAWRMGVGSGGRYSDTQYF,TGTGCCTGGAGAATGGGTGTCGGGAGCGGGGGGAGATACTCCGATACGCAGTATTTT
-,-,TRBJ2-1,TRBV28,CASSLGTTRTYNEQFF,TGTGCCAGCAGTTTAGGCACCACACGCACCTACAATGAGCAGTTCTTC
TRBD2,-,TRBJ2-5,TRBV4-3,CASSRQGLGETQYF,TGCGCCAGCAGCCGCCAGGGACTAGGAGAGACCCAGTACTTC
-,-,TRBJ1-5,TRBV19,CASPKAPPDQPQHF,TGTGCCAGCCCAAAGGCCCCCCCAGATCAGCCCCAGCATTTT
-,-,TRBJ1-4,TRBV13,CASSPEGPAGANEKLFF,TGTGCCAGCAGCCCAGAGGGCCCTGCTGGGGCTAATGAAAAACTGTTTTTT
-,-,TRBJ1-2,TRBV13,CASSPRVFRGAGYTF,TGTGCCAGCAGCCCCCGCGTTTTCCGGGGAGCTGGCTACACCTTC
TRBD2,-,TRBJ2-4,TRBV5-6,CASSLGLAEENIQYF,TGTGCCAGCAGCTTGGGGCTAGCGGAAGAAAACATTCAGTACTTC
-,-,TRBJ2-2,TRBV7-2,CASSSGAGLTGELFF,TGTGCCAGCAGCTCCGGTGCGGGTTTAACCGGGGAGCTGTTTTTT
-,-,TRBJ2-1,TRBV15,CATTHPIPSYNEQFF,TGTGCCACCACCCACCCGATACCCTCCTACAATGAGCAGTTCTTC
-,-,TRBJ2-5,TRBV30,CAWSSDRFQETQYF,TGTGCCTGGTCAAGTGACAGGTTCCAAGAGACCCAGTACTTC
-,-,TRBJ1-2,TRBV2,CASSEIGGTPYGYTF,TGTGCCAGCAGTGAAATAGGAGGGACTCCCTATGGCTACACCTTC
-,-,TRBJ1-1,TRBV27,CASSLNQGYNTEAFF,TGTGCCAGCAGTTTGAATCAGGGATACAACACTGAAGCTTTCTTT
-,once,TRBJ2-1,TRBV5-1,CASSRQAHNEQFF,TGCGCCAGCTCAAGACAGGCCCACAATGAGCAGTTCTTC
-,-,TRBJ1-3,TRBV4-2,CASSQDRASRRNTIYF,TGTGCCAGCAGCCAAGATCGGGCCTCGAGACGAAACACCATATATTTT
-,-,TRBJ2-7,TRBV5-8,CATPGPYEQYF,TGTGCCACCCCAGGTCCGTACGAGCAGTACTTC
-,-,TRBJ2-7,TRBV5-8,CASRSLRGTPYEQYF,TGTGCCAGCAGATCTCTTAGGGGGACCCCCTACGAGCAGTACTTC
-,-,TRBJ1-5,TRBV2,CASSELDSGYNQPQHF,TGTGCCAGCAGCGAGCTCGACAGTGGGTACAATCAGCCCCAGCATTTT
-,-,TRBJ2-1,TRBV27,CASSWVLSYNEQFF,TGTGCCAGCAGTTGGGTCCTCTCCTACAATGAGCAGTTCTTC
-,-,TRBJ1-5,TRBV5-6,CASSTWTTKSNQPQHF,TGTGCCAGCAGCACCTGGACAACGAAGAGCAATCAGCCCCAGCATTTT
TRBD2,-,TRBJ2-5,TRBV5-1,CASSLAAGGKETQYF,TGCGCCAGCAGCTTGGCTGCGGGGGGGAAGGAGACCCAGTACTTC
-,-,TRBJ2-2,TRBV5-4,CASSPRSGSITGELFF,TGTGCCAGCAGCCCTAGGTCGGGAAGTATAACCGGGGAGCTGTTTTTT
TRBD1,-,TRBJ2-7,TRBV27,CASSPRQGSSYEQYF,TGTGCCAGCAGTCCCCGACAGGGGAGCTCCTACGAGCAGTACTTC
-,once,TRBJ2-2,TRBV7-2,CASSLAGGPGELFF,TGTGCCAGCAGCTTAGCGGGGGGGCCCGGGGAGCTGTTTTTT
-,-,TRBJ2-7,TRBV7-9,CASSLAGGKVDVEYF,TGTGCCAGCAGCTTAGCGGGGGGCAAGGTCGACGTGGAGTACTTC